This is a list of T cell receptor beta chains from one sample in a study of lymphopenia after photon versus proton radiotherapy. Generated by immunoSEQ multiplex PCR, the TCRdb table keeps only in-frame clones and is missing some. Among about 40,000 clones listed, more than 75% were seen once. The sample was peripheral blood, taken from a patient treated with photon-based radiotherapy. These receptors all stem from a man aged 45-65 years with gastric cancer. Both conserved end residues are part of each CDR3. D genes are given only for firm matches. Not every row has a clone size; where given, it reads once, few, many or a size class.

j_gene,abundance,v_gene,d_gene,CDR3aa,CDR3nt
TRBJ1-2,few,TRBV28,NA,CASRVNYGYTF,TGTGCCAGCAGGGTTAACTATGGCTACACCTTC
TRBJ2-7,once,TRBV5-1,NA,CASSLELARAEQYF,TGCGCCAGCAGCTTAGAACTGGCGCGGGCCGAGCAGTACTTC
TRBJ2-5,NA,TRBV9,TRBD2,CASSVSSGETQYF,TGTGCCAGCAGCGTTAGTAGCGGGGAGACCCAGTACTTC
TRBJ1-3,NA,TRBV18,TRBD1,CASSLTGQTSGNIIYF,TGTGCCAGCTCACTCACGGGACAGACCTCTGGAAACATCATATATTTT
TRBJ2-7,NA,TRBV5-1,NA,CASSFDGGYEQYF,TGCGCCAGCAGCTTCGACGGGGGCTACGAGCAGTACTTC
TRBJ2-7,NA,TRBV27,TRBD2,CASSPPGGYEQYF,TGTGCCAGCAGCCCCCCCGGGGGGTACGAGCAGTACTTC
TRBJ2-5,NA,TRBV7-2,TRBD1,CASSLSGTGGGETQYF,TGTGCCAGCAGCTTGTCCGGGACAGGAGGAGGAGAGACCCAGTACTTC
TRBJ1-4,NA,TRBV5-1,NA,CASSPDPNEKLFF,TGCGCCAGCAGCCCGGATCCAAATGAAAAACTGTTTTTT
TRBJ1-1,NA,TRBV6-5,NA,CASRERGEAFF,TGTGCCAGCAGGGAACGGGGTGAAGCTTTCTTT
TRBJ1-1,few,TRBV29-1,NA,CSARGDTEAFF,TGCAGCGCAAGGGGGGACACTGAAGCTTTCTTT
TRBJ2-7,NA,TRBV25-1,NA,CASSDRGDNLPYEQYF,TGTGCCAGCAGTGACCGTGGGGACAATCTACCCTACGAGCAGTACTTC
TRBJ2-2,NA,TRBV9,TRBD1,CASSVERTGAGELFF,TGTGCCAGCAGCGTAGAGAGGACAGGGGCCGGGGAGCTGTTTTTT
TRBJ2-1,NA,TRBV18,TRBD2,CASSPRLAGNYNEQFF,TGTGCCAGCTCACCAAGACTAGCGGGAAACTACAATGAGCAGTTCTTC
TRBJ1-3,NA,TRBV25-1,NA,CASSDGNSGNTIYF,TGTGCCAGCAGCGACGGGAACTCTGGAAACACCATATATTTT
TRBJ1-1,NA,TRBV19,NA,CASTNSRGTEAFF,TGTGCCAGTACTAACTCAAGGGGCACTGAAGCTTTCTTT
TRBJ2-5,NA,TRBV21-1,NA,CASSKERGGEPTTYF,TGTGCCAGCAGCAAAGAGAGAGGGGGCGAACCCACTACTTACTTC
TRBJ1-1,NA,TRBV27,NA,CASSLRQTNTEAFF,TGTGCCAGCAGTTTGCGACAAACGAACACTGAAGCTTTCTTT
TRBJ1-4,medium-sized,TRBV5-1,NA,CASSRGRGTNEKLFF,TGCGCCAGCAGCCGGGGCAGGGGAACTAATGAAAAACTGTTTTTT
TRBJ2-3,few,TRBV7-6,TRBD2,CASSGTSGSSTDTQYF,TGTGCCAGCAGCGGGACTAGCGGCAGTAGCACAGATACGCAGTATTTT
TRBJ2-1,NA,TRBV4-2,TRBD2,CASSQGRLAGGYNEQFF,TGTGCCAGCAGCCAGGGTAGACTAGCGGGAGGGTACAATGAGCAGTTCTTC
TRBJ2-3,NA,TRBV7-8,TRBD1,CASSLRTGPTDTQYF,TGTGCCAGCAGCCTCCGGACAGGGCCCACAGATACGCAGTATTTT
TRBJ2-5,NA,TRBV7-9,TRBD1,CASSLGTGAPERETQYF,TGTGCCAGCAGCTTAGGGACAGGGGCACCCGAGAGGGAGACCCAGTACTTC
TRBJ2-7,once,TRBV7-2,NA,CASSHPSGVEQYF,TGTGCCAGCAGCCACCCTTCGGGAGTTGAGCAGTACTTC
TRBJ1-1,NA,TRBV29-1,NA,CSVSLGAMNTEAFF,TGCAGCGTTAGTCTGGGGGCAATGAACACTGAAGCTTTCTTT
TRBJ1-2,NA,TRBV10-3,TRBD1,CANRGDRDIYGYTF,TGTGCCAACAGGGGGGACAGGGACATCTATGGCTACACCTTC
TRBJ1-1,once,TRBV30,NA,CAWSRGRRAMNTEAFF,TGTGCCTGGAGTCGAGGGCGAAGGGCCATGAACACTGAAGCTTTCTTT
TRBJ2-1,NA,TRBV11-2,NA,CASSPRGFYNEQFF,TGTGCCAGCAGTCCAAGGGGTTTCTACAATGAGCAGTTCTTC
TRBJ2-2,NA,TRBV27,NA,CASSLKRGIGELFF,TGTGCCAGCAGTTTGAAGAGAGGGATCGGGGAGCTGTTTTTT
TRBJ2-2,once,TRBV6-4,NA,CASSDSKGDTGELFF,TGTGCCAGCAGTGACTCGAAGGGGGACACCGGGGAGCTGTTTTTT
TRBJ2-1,NA,TRBV13,TRBD2,CASSFFLSGSSYNEQFF,TGTGCCAGCAGCTTCTTTCTTAGCGGGAGTTCCTACAATGAGCAGTTCTTC
TRBJ1-2,NA,TRBV7-2,NA,CASSVYTNYGYTF,TGTGCCAGCAGCGTCTACACTAACTATGGCTACACCTTC
TRBJ1-2,NA,TRBV19,NA,CASSNDGYLNYGYTF,TGTGCCAGTAGTAACGACGGATACCTTAACTATGGCTACACCTTC
TRBJ1-2,NA,TRBV6-5,NA,CASSQTENYGYTF,TGTGCCAGCAGCCAAACAGAGAACTATGGCTACACCTTC
TRBJ1-6,NA,TRBV19,TRBD1,CASSQETGNSPLHF,TGTGCCAGTAGTCAGGAGACAGGGAACTCACCCCTCCACTTT
TRBJ1-1,NA,TRBV19,TRBD1,CASSARLGQGPTEAFF,TGTGCCAGTAGTGCGCGACTGGGACAGGGACCCACTGAAGCTTTCTTT
TRBJ1-1,NA,TRBV27,TRBD1,CASSFLKQGARTEAFF,TGTGCCAGCAGTTTTTTAAAACAGGGGGCGCGGACTGAAGCTTTCTTT
TRBJ2-3,NA,TRBV7-8,NA,CASSLLAATDTQYF,TGTGCCAGCAGCCTCCTCGCGGCCACAGATACGCAGTATTTT
TRBJ2-3,few,TRBV7-2,NA,CASSLTGNGADTQYF,TGTGCCAGCAGCTTAACGGGAAATGGGGCAGATACGCAGTATTTT
TRBJ2-4,NA,TRBV2,NA,CASSQGLIAKNIQYF,TGTGCCAGCAGTCAGGGGTTAATAGCCAAAAACATTCAGTACTTC
TRBJ2-1,NA,TRBV6-6,TRBD2,CASRRGTSGRLNEQFF,TGTGCCAGCAGAAGAGGGACTAGCGGGAGATTAAATGAGCAGTTCTTC
TRBJ1-3,NA,TRBV11-2,TRBD1,CASSRLQGAAGNTIYF,TGTGCCAGCAGCCGACTACAGGGGGCGGCTGGAAACACCATATATTTT
TRBJ1-2,few,TRBV28,TRBD1,CASRPGQGAGYGYTF,TGTGCCAGCAGACCGGGACAGGGGGCGGGCTATGGCTACACCTTC
TRBJ1-3,NA,TRBV30,NA,CAWGGGNTIYF,TGTGCCTGGGGAGGGGGGAACACCATATATTTT
TRBJ2-1,NA,TRBV30,NA,CAWSVKGLRRSSEQFF,TGTGCCTGGAGCGTAAAAGGACTGCGGCGGAGTAGTGAGCAGTTCTTC
TRBJ2-7,NA,TRBV11-2,NA,CASRPRASSYEQYF,TGTGCCAGCAGACCCCGGGCTAGCTCCTACGAGCAGTACTTC